One and the same sample provided the 27 T cell receptor beta chains below, sequenced in a study of technical replicates of blood from a few donors. Assay used: immunoSEQ multiplex PCR; TCRdb lists only in-frame clones, some missing. The repertoire includes more than 90,000 clones, 90% to 96% of them detected once, and roughly 0.36% sits in the top ten. The specimen was T cells isolated from PBMCs. These receptors came from a human donor in good health.

The chain links TRBV30 to TRBJ2-4; TRBD2 agrees at 12 bases. Germline V gene lookup returns CDR1 GTSNPN and CDR2 SVGIG (reference sequence). V gave up 2 bases and J gave up 11 bases; unmatched junction bases: 7. The CDR3 spans 14 residues. DNA of the CDR3: TGTGCCTGGAGTATTACCGGGACTAGCGGGCTTCAGTACTTC. Protein sequence: CAWSITGTSGLQYF. Filled out from reference TRBV30 and TRBJ2-4, the complete variable domain reads SQTIHQWPATLVQPVGSPLSLECTVEGTSNPNLYWYRQAAGRGLQLLFYSVGIGQISSEVPQNLSASRPQDRQFILSSKKLLLSDSGFYLCAWSITGTSGLQYFGAGTRLSVL.

The chain couples TRBV7-3 to TRBJ1-1; 7 bases are a match to TRBD1. There are 13 residues in the CDR3. Germline V CDR1 and CDR2: SGHTA, FQGTGA. The V and J ends lost 3 bases and 3 bases, in that order; junction bases with no gene match: 1. The CDR3 here is CASSFDRDTEAFF. As DNA, the CDR3 is TGTGCCAGCAGCTTCGACAGGGACACTGAAGCTTTCTTT.

The V call is TRBV5-4, the J call TRBJ2-5, with D hard to call. CDR1 and CDR2 (germline): SGHNT, YYREEE (reference sequence). V was cut by 4 bases and J by 5 bases, with 12 bases left in between. The CDR3 covers 13 residues. The CDR3 spells CASSAPRSETQYF. CDR3 sequence (DNA): TGTGCCAGCAGCGCGCCGCGGTCGGAGACCCAGTACTTC.

The CDR3 region is CASSEYDTEAFF. The CDR3 DNA reads as TGTGCCAGCAGTGAGTACGACACTGAAGCTTTCTTT. The chain uses TRBV28 and TRBJ1-1; D is ambiguous. This CDR3 has 12 residues. CDR1 is MDHEN, CDR2 SYDVKM, per germline. Trimming took 5 bases from V and 3 from J, leaving 7 bases between them. Full variable domain (remainder filled in from reference TRBV28 and TRBJ1-1): DVKVTQSSRYLVKRTGEKVFLECVQDMDHENMFWYRQDPGLGLRLIYFSYDVKMKEKGDIPEGYSVSREKKERFSLILESASTNQTSMYLCASSEYDTEAFFGQGTRLTVV.

This chain connects TRBV27 to TRBJ2-1; 12 positions match TRBD2. J was trimmed by 6 bases and V by 3 bases; bases with no gene match: 3. Germline loops: CDR1 MNHEY, CDR2 SMNVEV (reference sequence). There are 15 residues in the CDR3. CDR3 region: CASSFRTSGINEQFF. The DNA of the CDR3 is TGTGCCAGCAGTTTTAGGACTAGCGGGATCAATGAGCAGTTCTTC.

The chain carries TRBV6-6 and TRBJ1-2; 10 nucleotides line up with TRBD1. The junction had 6 bases not matched to a gene; V was cut back by 6 bases and J by 5 bases. CDR3 length: 14 amino acids. Germline V gene data show CDR1 as MNHNY and CDR2 as SVGAGI (reference sequence). CDR3 protein: CASRPGTGEYGYTF. CDR3 nucleotides: TGTGCCAGCAGACCGGGGACAGGGGAGTATGGCTACACCTTC.

The rearrangement links TRBV25-1 to TRBJ1-2; D is perhaps TRBD1 (6 bases). Germline assignment: CDR1 MGHDK and CDR2 SYGVNS. The CDR3 sequence is 13 residues long. With 7 bases removed from V and 5 bases from J, the gap between germline ends came to 14 bases. The CDR3 loop reads CASTSDSPYGYTF. The CDR3 region has the DNA TGTGCCAGCACCTCGGACAGCCCTTATGGCTACACCTTC.

The genes are TRBV2 and TRBJ1-1, with TRBD1 matching 9 bases. There are 15 residues in the CDR3. The V gene end was trimmed by 7 bases and the J gene end by 0 bases; junction bases not matched to a gene: 6. The germline CDR1 and CDR2 sequences are SNHLY and FYNNEI. The chain's CDR3 is CASIGTGSMNTEAFF. In nucleotides, the CDR3 is TGTGCCAGCATAGGGACAGGGTCGATGAACACTGAAGCTTTCTTT.

In DNA form, the CDR3 reads TGTGCCAGCAGCCTTATAGGACAAAGCACAGATACGCAGTATTTT. Translated: CASSLIGQSTDTQYF. The gene calls are TRBV14 and TRBJ2-3; D is possibly TRBD1 (5 bases). V shed 4 bases and J shed 0 bases, with 11 bases lying between them. Germline V gene data show CDR1 as SGHDN and CDR2 as FVKESK. The CDR3 runs to 15 residues.

The chain employs TRBV5-1 and TRBJ2-2; a weak D match, TRBD1 (5 bases). Trimming shortened V by 0 bases and J by 4 bases, and 13 bases separated the two germline ends. The CDR3 is made up of 16 amino acids. CDR1 and CDR2 (germline): SGHRS, YFSETQ. CDR3 in DNA: TGCGCCAGCAGCTTGGGGGATCACAGGTTCACCGGGGAGCTGTTTTTT. Translation gives CASSLGDHRFTGELFF. The variable domain in full, completed from reference TRBV5-1 and TRBJ2-2, reads KAGVTQTPRYLIKTRGQQVTLSCSPISGHRSVSWYQQTPGQGLQFLFEYFSETQRNKGNFPGRFSGRQFSNSRSEMNVSTLELGDSALYLCASSLGDHRFTGELFFGEGSRLTVL.

The CDR3 nucleotides read TGTGCCAGCAGGATTCAGATGAACACTGAAGCTTTCTTT. Translation: CASRIQMNTEAFF. This chain joins TRBV7-2 and TRBJ1-1; D uncertain. The V end lost 6 bases, the J end lost 0 bases, and 8 bases lay between the germline ends. The CDR3 spans 13 residues. From germline, CDR1 is SGHTA and CDR2 FQGNSA. Full variable domain (outside the CDR3, taken from reference TRBV7-2 and TRBJ1-1): GAGVSQSPSNKVTEKGKDVELRCDPISGHTALYWYRQSLGQGLEFLIYFQGNSAPDKSGLPSDRFSAERTGGSVSTLTIQRTQQEDSAVYLCASRIQMNTEAFFGQGTRLTVV.

The genes are TRBV28 and TRBJ2-5, with a possible D match to TRBD2 (6 bases). V was pared by 4 bases and J by 9 bases, with 15 bases between. The CDR3 has 13 residues. Germline V gene sequence: CDR1 MDHEN, CDR2 SYDVKM. The CDR3 loop is CASSSSNWGAQYF. The CDR3 region has the DNA TGTGCCAGCAGTTCCTCTAACTGGGGGGCCCAGTACTTC. Variable domain in full (rest from reference TRBV28 and TRBJ2-5): DVKVTQSSRYLVKRTGEKVFLECVQDMDHENMFWYRQDPGLGLRLIYFSYDVKMKEKGDIPEGYSVSREKKERFSLILESASTNQTSMYLCASSSSNWGAQYFGPGTRLLVL.

V usage is TRBV4-1 and J usage is TRBJ2-7; 7 bases line up with TRBD1. Germline loops: CDR1 MGHRA, CDR2 YSYEKL. J was trimmed by 3 bases and V by 0 bases; bases with no gene match: 11. The CDR3 is 17 residues long. In DNA, the CDR3 is TGCGCCAGCAGCCAAGACTTTACAGGGGAAAGAAGCTACGAGCAGTACTTC. Encoded protein: CASSQDFTGERSYEQYF.

A single count supports this clone. The rearrangement joins TRBV30 to TRBJ1-5; a weak D match, TRBD1 (6 bases). V was shortened by 4 bases and J by 5 bases, with 12 bases between the two germline ends. The germline CDR1 and CDR2 sequences are GTSNPN and SVGIG (reference sequence). The CDR3 spans 13 residues. The CDR3: CAWTAGDDQPQHF. The CDR3 nucleotides read TGTGCCTGGACCGCAGGGGATGATCAGCCCCAGCATTTT.

J is TRBJ2-5 and V is TRBV11-3; 7 positions match TRBD1. The V and J ends lost 0 bases and 5 bases, in that order; junction bases with no gene match: 6. This CDR3 is 15 amino acids long. In germline, CDR1 is SGHNT, CDR2 YENEEA. This CDR3 is CASSLDSTGRETQYF. CDR3 bases: TGTGCCAGCAGCTTAGACTCGACAGGGCGCGAGACCCAGTACTTC.

The chain links TRBV19 to TRBJ1-2; D is undetermined. The CDR3 covers 12 residues. Deletions cut 3 bases from V and 4 bases from J, with 6 bases between. The germline CDR1 and CDR2 sequences are LNHDA and SQIVND (reference sequence). The CDR3 reads CASSMSTYGYTF. The CDR3 bases are TGTGCCAGTAGTATGAGCACCTATGGCTACACCTTC.

The CDR3 sequence is CASSPSDQGLNTQYF. The CDR3 DNA reads as TGTGCCAGCAGCCCGAGTGATCAGGGGTTAAATACGCAGTATTTT. The rearrangement joins TRBV7-9 to TRBJ2-3, with TRBD1 as a possible D gene (6 bases). This CDR3 is built from 15 residues. The germline gives CDR1 SEHNR, CDR2 FQNEAQ (reference sequence). V dropped 5 bases and J dropped 7 bases, with 19 bases sitting between them.

The J gene is TRBJ2-7, the V gene TRBV11-2; D is ambiguous. The CDR3 extends over 13 amino acids. From germline, CDR1 is SGHAT and CDR2 FQNNGV. V lost 5 bases and J lost 0, with 8 bases in between. The DNA for the CDR3 is TGTGCCAGCAGCCCCACGAGCTCCTACGAGCAGTACTTC. Its translation is CASSPTSSYEQYF.

V and J are TRBV30 and TRBJ2-7; 10 bases are shared with TRBD2. CDR3 length: 14 residues. With V trimmed by 4 bases and J by 0 bases, 3 bases remained unmatched. CDR1 GTSNPN and CDR2 SVGIG come from the germline V gene (reference sequence). CDR3 sequence (DNA): TGTGCCTGGACTAGCGGGGGATACTCCTACGAGCAGTACTTC. Translation gives CAWTSGGYSYEQYF.

The chain recombines TRBV9 with TRBJ2-5, with a weak D call TRBD2 (6 bases). The CDR3 is made up of 15 amino acids. Deletions cut 0 bases from V and 2 bases from J, with 11 bases between. In germline, CDR1 is SGDLS, CDR2 YYNGEE. The CDR3 DNA reads as TGTGCCAGCAGCGTAGCAGGGACTGTTCAAGAGACCCAGTACTTC. It translates to CASSVAGTVQETQYF.

V is TRBV19 and J is TRBJ2-7; TRBD2 agrees at 7 bases. The CDR3 has 14 residues. The trim removed 11 bases at V and 4 bases at J, leaving 14 bases unmatched. Per the germline V gene, CDR1 is LNHDA and CDR2 is SQIVND (reference sequence). CDR3 nucleotide sequence: TGTGCCTCCCAAGGGAGGGCGCGGGGTTACGAGCAGTACTTC. Translating gives CASQGRARGYEQYF.

As to this clone: Other DNA sequences in this specimen translate into the identical CDR3. This chain connects TRBV19 to TRBJ2-7, with 8 bases matching TRBD1. The V segment lost 2 bases and the J segment 4 bases; nucleotides outside the gene matches: 1. Germline V CDR1 and CDR2: LNHDA, SQIVND (reference sequence). The CDR3 has 13 residues. The CDR3 bases are TGTGCCAGTAGTATACAGGGGGCATACGAGCAGTACTTC. Its protein is CASSIQGAYEQYF. The full variable domain, rest sourced from reference TRBV19 and TRBJ2-7, is DGGITQSPKYLFRKEGQNVTLSCEQNLNHDAMYWYRQDPGQGLRLIYYSQIVNDFQKGDIAEGYSVSREKKESFPLTVTSAQKNPTAFYLCASSIQGAYEQYFGPGTRLTVT.

The V and J genes are TRBV10-3 and TRBJ1-5; TRBD1 aligns across 10 bases. V lost 8 bases and J lost 7; bases outside the gene matches: 5. The CDR3 covers 13 residues. The germline V gene has CDR1 ENHRY and CDR2 SYGVKD. The CDR3 loop reads CAIGGTGVQPQHF. The CDR3 DNA reads as TGTGCCATCGGGGGGACAGGGGTACAGCCCCAGCATTTT.

V is TRBV14 and J is TRBJ1-2; D is unclear. The V gene lost 1 base and the J gene lost 0 bases, with 9 bases spanning the gap. This CDR3 has 15 residues. Germline V gene sequence: CDR1 SGHDN, CDR2 FVKESK. The CDR3 sequence is CASSQVTGANYGYTF. CDR3 sequence (DNA): TGTGCCAGCAGCCAAGTGACGGGAGCTAACTATGGCTACACCTTC. The whole variable domain, remainder taken from reference TRBV14 and TRBJ1-2, is EAGVTQFPSHSVIEKGQTVTLRCDPISGHDNLYWYRRVMGKEIKFLLHFVKESKQDESGMPNNRFLAERTGGTYSTLKVQPAELEDSGVYFCASSQVTGANYGYTFGSGTRLTVV.

The chain has TRBV5-8 and TRBJ2-4; no firm D call. Germline values: CDR1 SGHTS, CDR2 YDEGEE. The V end was cut by 9 bases, the J end by 8 bases, with 12 bases between. This CDR3 is 11 amino acids long. CDR3 loop: CATTFYDIQYF. In DNA form, the CDR3 reads TGTGCCACCACTTTCTACGACATTCAGTACTTC.

The rearrangement uses TRBV6-5 and TRBJ2-1; 10 nucleotides align to TRBD2. After removal of 8 bases from V and 13 bases from J, the junction contained 11 bases not matched to a gene. The CDR3 is made up of 13 amino acids. The germline V gene encodes CDR1 MNHEY and CDR2 SVGAGI. The CDR3 here is CASLERAGGPQFF. As DNA, the CDR3 is TGTGCCAGCCTAGAGAGAGCGGGAGGGCCCCAGTTCTTC.

This clone was observed a single time. The chain carries TRBV10-3 and TRBJ1-1, with TRBD1 as a possible D gene (5 bases). Germline V gene sequence: CDR1 ENHRY, CDR2 SYGVKD. Trimming stripped 8 bases from V and 5 bases from J, with 18 bases between. The CDR3 runs 14 residues. CDR3 bases: TGTGCCATCGGACCGGGGGGGAGGGAGACTGAAGCTTTCTTT. Translated: CAIGPGGRETEAFF.